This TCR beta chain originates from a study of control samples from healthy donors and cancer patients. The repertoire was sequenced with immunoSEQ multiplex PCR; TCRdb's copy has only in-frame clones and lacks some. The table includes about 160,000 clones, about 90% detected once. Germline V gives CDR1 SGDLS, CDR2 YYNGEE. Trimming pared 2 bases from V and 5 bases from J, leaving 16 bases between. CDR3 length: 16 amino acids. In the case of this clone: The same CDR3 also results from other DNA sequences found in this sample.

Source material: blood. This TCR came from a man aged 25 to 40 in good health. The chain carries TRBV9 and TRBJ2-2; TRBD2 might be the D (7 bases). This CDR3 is CASSVGRGAGTGELFF. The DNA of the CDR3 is TGTGCCAGCAGCGTCGGTCGGGGGGCCGGGACCGGGGAGCTGTTTTTT.